This TCR beta chain was recorded in a study of response to subunit inactivated influenza vaccine. Study outcomes and limitations: T cells newly recruited by each seasonal influenza vaccination are few, the authors suggested.

TCRdb used MiXCR to reprocess the RT-PCR reads, holding one entry per CDR3 protein. The table shows about half a million distinct CDR3 sequences, with roughly 8.2% occurring only once. Turning to this clonotype: Its antigen is currently unknown.

V shed 0 bases and J shed 0 bases, with 14 bases lying between them. CDR1 is DFQATT, CDR2 SNEGSKA, per germline (reference sequence). The CDR3 loop spans 16 amino acids. This sample comprised PBMCs from blood, obtained around 2 years after vaccination. The chain couples TRBV20-1 to TRBJ2-5, with D unresolved. This TCR was sampled from a man aged 50 to 75 who received an inactivated influenza vaccine. The CDR3 protein is CSARDHVREYQETQYF. CDR3 bases: TGCAGTGCTAGAGATCACGTGAGAGAGTACCAAGAGACCCAGTACTTC.